Following are 25 T cell receptor beta chains from one sample sequenced in a study of blood T cell repertoires in COVID-19. The repertoire was sequenced with immunoSEQ multiplex PCR; TCRdb's copy has only in-frame clones and lacks some. The sample holds 120,000 to 150,000 clones, approximately 80% seen once. Sequencing was done on a sample of PBMCs or T cells enriched from blood (not recorded which). These receptors were taken from a man over 45 in a cohort exposed to, infected with or recovered from COVID-19 (not recorded which).

The chain combines TRBV10-3 with TRBJ2-1, with D possibly being TRBD2 (6 bases). The V gene's germline CDR1 is ENHRY and CDR2 SYGVKD. The CDR3 extends over 13 amino acids. V was cut by 6 bases and J by 4 bases, with 10 bases left in between. The CDR3 region has the DNA TGTGCCATCAGGGCTAGCGATTACAATGAGCAGTTCTTC. Amino acids: CAIRASDYNEQFF.

The chain is built from TRBV10-2 and TRBJ1-1; 10 bases fit TRBD1. The V and J ends lost 6 bases and 8 bases, in that order; junction bases with no gene match: 15. Germline CDR1 and CDR2: WSHSY and SAAADI. This CDR3 is built from 16 residues. The CDR3 DNA reads TGCGCCAGCAGCGGGACAGGGGTCTATAAGATGGCAGAAGCTTTCTTT. It encodes CASSGTGVYKMAEAFF.

This chain connects TRBV27 to TRBJ2-7, with 9 positions matching TRBD2. Germline V gene data show CDR1 as MNHEY and CDR2 as SMNVEV (reference sequence). The CDR3 length is 16 residues. Losses at the gene ends were 2 bases for V and 6 bases for J; bases not matched to a gene: 11. The CDR3 DNA reads TGTGCCAGCAGTTTACGAATCCCGGGACTAGCCATCGAGCAGTACTTC. It specifies CASSLRIPGLAIEQYF.

In DNA, the CDR3 is TGTGCCAGTAGTAGCGGGGAAAGCACAGATACGCAGTATTTT. Residues: CASSSGESTDTQYF. V usage is TRBV19 and J usage is TRBJ2-3, with D maybe TRBD2 (6 bases). V shed 4 bases and J shed 0 bases, with 8 bases lying between them. CDR3 length equals 14 residues. Germline CDR1 is LNHDA and CDR2 is SQIVND (reference sequence).

This sequence joins TRBV2 and TRBJ1-2, with unresolved D. Germline V gives CDR1 SNHLY, CDR2 FYNNEI. The CDR3 loop spans 15 amino acids. With 2 bases removed from V and 2 bases from J, the gap between germline ends came to 12 bases. For the CDR3, the DNA is TGTGCCAGCAGTGAAATGCGTGCTCTCAACTATGGCTACACCTTC. Protein: CASSEMRALNYGYTF.

This chain uses TRBV3-1 (or the pseudogene TRBV3-2) with TRBJ1-6; a possible D gene is TRBD1 (5 bases). The CDR3 loop spans 15 amino acids. Trimming pared 0 bases from V and 9 bases from J, leaving 12 bases between. Germline V lookup: CDR1 LGHDT, CDR2 YNNKEL (reference sequence). For the CDR3, the DNA is TGTGCCAGCAGCCAAGAGTACAGGTTGGGTTCACCCCTCCACTTT. Encoded protein: CASSQEYRLGSPLHF.

The chain has TRBV7-2 and TRBJ1-1, with D unclear. CDR1 is SGHTA, CDR2 FQGNSA, per germline. CDR3 size: 11 residues. Trimming stripped 5 bases from V and 7 bases from J, with 8 bases between. The CDR3 DNA sequence: TGTGCCAGCAGCCTCAGAGGTGAAGCTTTCTTT. This sequence encodes CASSLRGEAFF.

The rearrangement joins TRBV12-3 or TRBV12-4 to TRBJ1-2, with D perhaps matching TRBD1 (5 bases). The CDR3 contains 12 residues. Trimming stripped 8 bases from V and 4 bases from J, with 11 bases between. The CDR3 DNA follows: TGTGCCAGCGATTGGGACTTCTATGGCTACACCTTC. It specifies CASDWDFYGYTF.

Only one count was recorded for this clone. V and J are TRBV19 and TRBJ1-5, with no clear D. V lost 3 bases to trimming and J lost 5 bases, with 8 bases between them. CDR1 and CDR2 (germline): LNHDA, SQIVND (reference sequence). This CDR3 is built from 13 residues. Here the CDR3 DNA reads TGTGCCAGTAGTATTACTGAGGATCAGCCCCAGCATTTT. This translates into CASSITEDQPQHF. The whole variable domain, filled in from reference TRBV19 and TRBJ1-5, reads DGGITQSPKYLFRKEGQNVTLSCEQNLNHDAMYWYRQDPGQGLRLIYYSQIVNDFQKGDIAEGYSVSREKKESFPLTVTSAQKNPTAFYLCASSITEDQPQHFGDGTRLSIL.

The V call is TRBV19, the J call TRBJ2-1; 14 bases map to TRBD2. This CDR3 is built from 19 residues. CDR1 and CDR2 from the germline V gene are LNHDA and SQIVND (reference sequence). Losses at the gene ends were 3 bases for V and 9 bases for J; bases not matched to a gene: 16. CDR3 in DNA: TGTGCCAGTAGTATTGCCCGCGGGGCGACTAGCGGGAGGGGGGGTGAGCAGTTCTTC. It yields the protein CASSIARGATSGRGGEQFF.

J is TRBJ2-7 and V is TRBV28; D is perhaps TRBD1 (6 bases). Germline CDR1 is MDHEN and CDR2 is SYDVKM. This CDR3 has 14 amino acids. Trimming shortened V by 6 bases and J by 3 bases, and 15 bases separated the two germline ends. The CDR3 loop is CASRKQGGVYEQYF. CDR3 sequence (DNA): TGTGCCAGCAGAAAACAGGGTGGGGTCTACGAGCAGTACTTC.

The CDR3 sequence is CASSENRFPYNEQFF. The CDR3 coding sequence is TGTGCCAGCTCAGAAAACAGGTTCCCTTACAATGAGCAGTTCTTC. The chain joins TRBV18 to TRBJ2-1; tentative D call: TRBD1 (5 bases). This CDR3 region has 15 residues. Germline assignment: CDR1 KGHSH and CDR2 LQKENI. Trimming stripped 5 bases from V and 4 bases from J, with 15 bases between.

The J gene is TRBJ2-1, the V gene TRBV9; 8 bases are a match to TRBD2. The V and J ends lost 3 bases and 4 bases, in that order; junction bases with no gene match: 9. The germline gives CDR1 SGDLS, CDR2 YYNGEE. The CDR3 sequence is 16 residues long. The CDR3 region has the DNA TGTGCCAGCAGCGCCCCGGGACTAGAACCTTACAATGAGCAGTTCTTC. Protein: CASSAPGLEPYNEQFF.

CDR3 DNA sequence: TGTGCCAGCAGTGCCCAGGGGTCCCTCGGGGCCAACGTCCTGACTTTC. As protein: CASSAQGSLGANVLTF. The chain recombines TRBV6-4 with TRBJ2-6, with TRBD1 as a possible D gene (6 bases). The germline V gene encodes CDR1 MRHNA and CDR2 SNTAGT. Trimming stripped 4 bases from V and 4 bases from J, with 14 bases between. The CDR3 spans 16 residues.

This clone appeared a single time. The gene calls are TRBV2 and TRBJ2-5; 10 bases agree with TRBD2. The CDR3 spans 15 residues. CDR1 SNHLY and CDR2 FYNNEI come from the germline V gene. V shed 5 bases and J 2 bases; nucleotides not matched to a gene: 5. Here the CDR3 reads CASSRLAGPQETQYF. The CDR3 DNA is TGTGCCAGCAGTCGACTAGCGGGTCCTCAAGAGACCCAGTACTTC.

The gene calls are TRBV28 and TRBJ2-3, with D possibly matching TRBD1 (6 bases). The length of the CDR3 is 14 residues. V was clipped by 3 bases and J by 1 base, with 8 bases between them. Germline V gene data show CDR1 as MDHEN and CDR2 as SYDVKM. CDR3 sequence (DNA): TGTGCCAGCAGTTTTGGGGGCGGCACAGATACGCAGTATTTT. Amino acids: CASSFGGGTDTQYF.

V and J are TRBV10-3 and TRBJ1-2, with TRBD1 matching over 10 bases. The CDR3 consists of 15 residues. The germline V gene has CDR1 ENHRY and CDR2 SYGVKD. V trimming: 2 bases; J trimming: 7 bases; junction bases outside the gene matches: 7. The CDR3: CAISEERTGGGGYTF. Written as DNA, the CDR3 is TGTGCCATCAGTGAGGAAAGGACAGGGGGAGGTGGCTACACCTTC.

This chain uses TRBV2 with TRBJ1-3; unclear D gene. V was shortened by 6 bases and J by 9 bases, with 12 bases between the two germline ends. This CDR3 has 12 residues. Germline assignment: CDR1 SNHLY and CDR2 FYNNEI. In DNA, the CDR3 is TGTGCCAGCAGGGGCGATCCTGTCACCATATATTTT. The encoded protein is CASRGDPVTIYF.

The chain recombines TRBV7-7 with TRBJ2-3, with 8 bases lining up with TRBD1. CDR1 is SSHAT and CDR2 is FNYEAQ in the germline V gene (reference sequence). J lost 4 bases, V lost 5 bases, and 8 bases had no gene match. This CDR3 is 15 amino acids long. The CDR3 spells CASSLSPTGADTQYF. CDR3 sequence (DNA): TGTGCCAGCAGCCTGTCCCCGACAGGGGCAGATACGCAGTATTTT.

The chain recombines TRBV14 with TRBJ2-7; D might be TRBD1 (5 bases). Germline V gene data show CDR1 as SGHDN and CDR2 as FVKESK. This CDR3 spans 14 amino acids. The V and J ends lost 4 bases and 7 bases respectively, with 17 bases between them. The CDR3 bases are TGTGCCAGCAGCCGACCCGGACACCTTGGGGAGCAGTACTTC. Protein product: CASSRPGHLGEQYF.

J is TRBJ1-5 and V is TRBV24-1; a possible D gene is TRBD1 (6 bases). From germline, CDR1 is KGHDR and CDR2 SFDVKD. Trimming left V 10 bases short and J 3 bases short, with 12 bases between. This CDR3 contains 13 residues. The CDR3 DNA is TGTGCCACTTGGGGGCAGATCAATCAGCCCCAGCATTTT. It yields the protein CATWGQINQPQHF.

Regarding this clone: Other DNA sequences from this sample encode an identical CDR3 as well. This sequence joins TRBV28 and TRBJ2-7, with D unresolved. V lost 3 bases and J lost 3, with 3 bases in between. This CDR3 region has 11 residues. The germline V gene encodes CDR1 MDHEN and CDR2 SYDVKM. The DNA of the CDR3 is TGTGCCAGCAGTTTGTACTACGAGCAGTACTTC. This encodes CASSLYYEQYF.

V usage is TRBV7-2 and J usage is TRBJ2-1, with 8 bases matching TRBD2. The germline gives CDR1 SGHTA, CDR2 FQGNSA. The CDR3 extends over 14 amino acids. V shed 5 bases, J shed 7 bases, and the junction held 7 bases outside the gene matches. CDR3 DNA sequence: TGTGCCAGCAGCCTTAGCGGGGCCAGTAATGAGCAGTTCTTC. It specifies CASSLSGASNEQFF. Full variable domain (outside the CDR3, taken from reference TRBV7-2 and TRBJ2-1): GAGVSQSPSNKVTEKGKDVELRCDPISGHTALYWYRQSLGQGLEFLIYFQGNSAPDKSGLPSDRFSAERTGGSVSTLTIQRTQQEDSAVYLCASSLSGASNEQFFGPGTRLTVL.

The rearrangement links TRBV7-9 to TRBJ1-4; no definite D call. CDR1 SEHNR and CDR2 FQNEAQ come from the germline V gene (reference sequence). Trimming stripped 5 bases from V and 0 bases from J, with 13 bases between. The CDR3 is 16 residues long. The CDR3 bases are TGTGCCAGCAGCCCGAGGAGAGGAGCAACTAATGAAAAACTGTTTTTT. Protein product: CASSPRRGATNEKLFF.

This chain links TRBV6-4 with TRBJ2-3; 9 bases align to TRBD1. The V and J ends lost 6 bases and 2 bases, in that order; junction bases with no gene match: 6. Per germline, CDR1 MRHNA and CDR2 SNTAGT. There are 15 residues in the CDR3. In nucleotides, the CDR3 is TGTGCCAGCAGCGCGTGGGACAGGGACACAGATACGCAGTATTTT. It specifies CASSAWDRDTDTQYF.